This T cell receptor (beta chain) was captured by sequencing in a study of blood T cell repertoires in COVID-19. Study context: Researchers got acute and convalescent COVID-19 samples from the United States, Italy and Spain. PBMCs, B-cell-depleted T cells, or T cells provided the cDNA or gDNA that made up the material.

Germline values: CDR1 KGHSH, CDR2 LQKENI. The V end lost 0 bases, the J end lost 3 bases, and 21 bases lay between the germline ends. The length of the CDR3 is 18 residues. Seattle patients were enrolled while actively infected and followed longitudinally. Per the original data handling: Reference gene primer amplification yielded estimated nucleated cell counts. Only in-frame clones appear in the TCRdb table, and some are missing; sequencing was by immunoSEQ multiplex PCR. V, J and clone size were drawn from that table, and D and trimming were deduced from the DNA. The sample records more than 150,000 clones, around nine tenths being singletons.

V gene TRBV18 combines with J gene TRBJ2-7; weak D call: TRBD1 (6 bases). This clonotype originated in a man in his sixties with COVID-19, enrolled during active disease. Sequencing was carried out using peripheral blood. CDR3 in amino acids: CASSPPLGTRGWNYEQYF. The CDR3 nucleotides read TGTGCCAGCTCACCACCTCTTGGGACAAGGGGATGGAACTACGAGCAGTACTTC.